Following are 7 T cell receptor beta chains from one sample sequenced in a study of cytomegalovirus exposure and HLA in healthy donors. The assay was immunoSEQ multiplex PCR, and TCRdb's table has in-frame clones only and misses some. The data show approximately 150,000 clones, around four fifths seen once. Sequenced sample: PBMCs. Source of these receptors: a man under 40 in good health and CMV-seropositive.

The rearrangement uses TRBV2 and TRBJ2-5, with 10 bases identical to TRBD2. CDR1 is SNHLY, CDR2 FYNNEI, per germline. There are 16 residues in the CDR3. V shed 2 bases, J shed 0 bases, and the junction held 3 bases outside the gene matches. The CDR3 region has the DNA TGTGCCAGCAGTGAACGGCTAGCGGGGGACCAAGAGACCCAGTACTTC. It yields the protein CASSERLAGDQETQYF.

The chain has TRBV2 and TRBJ1-2; tentatively, D is TRBD1 (6 bases). V shed 7 bases and J shed 4 bases, with 22 bases lying between them. The germline CDR1 and CDR2 sequences are SNHLY and FYNNEI. The CDR3 sequence is 16 residues long. The CDR3 is CASTSPSQGFGYGYTF. In nucleotides, the CDR3 is TGTGCCAGCACCTCACCTTCGCAGGGGTTCGGCTATGGCTACACCTTC. The entire variable domain, with the rest obtained from reference TRBV2 and TRBJ1-2, is as follows: EPEVTQTPSHQVTQMGQEVILRCVPISNHLYFYWYRQILGQKVEFLVSFYNNEISEKSEIFDDQFSVERPDGSNFTLKIRSTKLEDSAMYFCASTSPSQGFGYGYTFGSGTRLTVV.

The chain recombines TRBV6-1 with TRBJ1-1, with D possibly being TRBD1 (6 bases). The CDR3 runs to 15 residues. With 2 bases removed from V and 1 base from J, the gap between germline ends came to 11 bases. The germline CDR1 and CDR2 sequences are MNHNS and SASEGT. CDR3 DNA: TGTGCCAGCAGTGAAAACCTCAGGGGGAACACTGAAGCTTTCTTT. Residues: CASSENLRGNTEAFF.

In this sample, this clone turned up a few times. The chain joins TRBV7-3 to TRBJ2-1; D is perhaps TRBD2 (5 bases). The V gene lost 0 bases and the J gene lost 1 base, with 10 bases spanning the gap. There are 16 residues in the CDR3. CDR1 is SGHTA, CDR2 FQGTGA, per germline. CDR3 residues: CASSLTSGESYNEQFF. CDR3 sequence (DNA): TGTGCCAGCAGCTTAACGTCCGGGGAATCCTACAATGAGCAGTTCTTC.

The rearrangement links TRBV6-1 to TRBJ1-5; D gene unclear. CDR1 MNHNS and CDR2 SASEGT come from the germline V gene. The CDR3 loop spans 14 amino acids. Trimming took off 5 bases at V and 0 bases at J, with 8 bases between the two ends. The CDR3 protein is CASSRTASNQPQHF. CDR3 coding DNA: TGTGCCAGCAGTAGAACAGCTAGCAATCAGCCCCAGCATTTT.

This rearrangement joins TRBV5-4 to TRBJ2-7; TRBD1 aligns across 7 bases. The CDR3 runs 16 residues. Germline V lookup: CDR1 SGHNT, CDR2 YYREEE (reference sequence). The V segment lost 5 bases and the J segment 3 bases; nucleotides outside the gene matches: 14. CDR3: CASSSPLRDRDYEQYF. The CDR3 nucleotides read TGTGCCAGCAGTTCCCCCCTCCGGGACAGAGACTACGAGCAGTACTTC.

This clone was recorded once. The V call is TRBV7-9, the J call TRBJ2-5, with 7 bases that match TRBD1. Trimming at V came to 5 bases and at J to 5 bases, leaving 14 bases not matched to a gene. Germline assignment: CDR1 SEHNR and CDR2 FQNEAQ (reference sequence). The length of the CDR3 is 16 residues. The CDR3 loop is CASSTKQGLDYETQYF. CDR3 bases: TGTGCCAGCAGCACAAAACAGGGGTTGGATTATGAGACCCAGTACTTC.